The 2 T cell receptor beta chains given below trace back to one sample, sequenced in a study of T cells in tuberculosis (dated by TCRdb to the late 2010s). The library was generated by the immunoSEQ multiplex PCR assay. This is the immuneACCESS table as TCRdb keeps it, with only in-frame sequences that have V and J called. A part of the clones is gone; compared with another copy, unresolved V genes explain less than half, and the rest is unexplained. This sample comprises 29,000 or so clones, just over 90% of them detected only once. Together, the top ten hold approximately 6.8% of the sample. The time point label on this specimen signifies: new active TB diagnosis, blood taken before or within 7 days of starting treatment. The sequences come from PBMCs, collected at tuberculosis diagnosis. These receptors were taken from an adult with tuberculosis.

Turning to this clone: Its ends do not fully match the called genes, so a read error is possible. The rearrangement uses TRBV6-5 and TRBJ1-2; D might be TRBD1 (5 bases). Germline V gene lookup returns CDR1 MNHEY and CDR2 SVGAGI. There are 13 residues in the CDR3. The CDR3 coding sequence is TGTGCCAGCAGTTACCGGGGGAACTCTGGCTACACCTTC. This codes for CASSYRGNSGYTF.

The chain joins TRBV28 to TRBJ1-1, with 8 bases identical to TRBD1. This CDR3 has 15 residues. Germline values: CDR1 MDHEN, CDR2 SYDVKM. The junction had 6 bases not matched to a gene; V was cut back by 3 bases and J by 3 bases. CDR3 sequence reads: CASSFPGGGYTEAFF. CDR3 sequence (DNA): TGTGCCAGCAGTTTCCCAGGGGGCGGGTACACTGAAGCTTTCTTT.